These 15 T cell receptor beta chains came from one sample sequenced in a study of PD-L1 blockade in urothelial cancer. Clones were sequenced by immunoSEQ multiplex PCR, and TCRdb holds only the in-frame ones, with some missing. The sample lists 95,000 or so clones, roughly 84% occurring once. Time point here: pretreatment peripheral blood. The specimen comprised PBMCs, sampled around atezolizumab (anti-PD-L1) treatment. The receptors stem from a man between 60 and 70 years old with urothelial cancer.

The chain is built from TRBV25-1 and TRBJ2-7; 8 nucleotides match TRBD1. The J segment lost 3 bases and the V segment lost 3 bases, leaving 4 bases of the junction unmatched. Germline assignment: CDR1 MGHDK and CDR2 SYGVNS. The CDR3 covers 14 residues. Written as DNA, the CDR3 is TGTGCCAGCAGTGACAGACAGGGGAACTACGAGCAGTACTTC. Its protein product is CASSDRQGNYEQYF.

This chain uses TRBV4-3 with TRBJ1-6; 7 bases are shared with TRBD1. Unmatched junction bases numbered 7, after V lost 1 base and J lost 4 bases. Germline V gives CDR1 LGHNA, CDR2 YSLEER. The CDR3 length is 17 residues. The CDR3 sequence: CASSQGNRDSYNSPLHF. The CDR3 DNA reads as TGCGCCAGCAGCCAAGGGAATCGGGACAGTTATAATTCACCCCTCCACTTT.

The genes are TRBV6-4 and TRBJ2-3; maybe TRBD1 (6 bases). Germline CDR1 reads MRHNA; CDR2 reads SNTAGT. This CDR3 contains 14 residues. V was clipped by 3 bases and J by 0 bases, with 7 bases between them. In DNA, the CDR3 is TGTGCCAGCAGTGAGGGACAAAGCACAGATACGCAGTATTTT. This translates into CASSEGQSTDTQYF.

This rearrangement joins TRBV7-3 to TRBJ2-2; 9 bases are a match to TRBD1. The CDR3 consists of 16 residues. V lost 4 bases, J lost 2 bases, and 5 bases stayed unmatched. Germline V lookup: CDR1 SGHTA, CDR2 FQGTGA. CDR3 bases: TGTGCCAGCAGCTCACAGGGGGCAAAAAACACCGGGGAGCTGTTTTTT. This encodes CASSSQGAKNTGELFF.

The genes are TRBV5-1 and TRBJ1-6, with D perhaps matching TRBD1 (6 bases). Germline CDR1 is SGHRS and CDR2 is YFSETQ. The CDR3 runs 15 residues. The germline V and J ends were trimmed by 2 bases and 8 bases, with 14 bases remaining between them. This CDR3 is CASSLAQGFDSPLHF. CDR3 nucleotide sequence: TGCGCCAGCAGCTTAGCACAGGGATTTGATTCACCCCTCCACTTT.

The V and J genes are TRBV29-1 and TRBJ2-7, with TRBD1 matching over 7 bases. J was trimmed by 4 bases and V by 8 bases; bases with no gene match: 11. The germline CDR1 and CDR2 sequences are SQVTM and ANQGSEA. This CDR3 has 13 amino acids. The CDR3 protein is CSPFRGWLYEQYF. The CDR3 DNA reads TGCAGCCCCTTCAGGGGGTGGTTGTACGAGCAGTACTTC.

The gene calls are TRBV4-3 and TRBJ2-3; no reliable D call. Germline CDR1 reads LGHNA; CDR2 reads YSLEER. The CDR3 runs 16 residues. The ends were cut back, 1 base at V and 0 bases at J, with 11 bases in the middle. The CDR3 region is CASSQAGAASTDTQYF. As DNA, the CDR3 is TGCGCCAGCAGCCAAGCCGGTGCCGCGAGCACAGATACGCAGTATTTT.

The V call is TRBV6-5, the J call TRBJ1-4; possible D gene TRBD1, 5 bases. The CDR3 loop spans 16 amino acids. Germline-derived CDR1 and CDR2 are MNHEY and SVGAGI. The germline V and J ends were trimmed by 6 bases and 0 bases, with 14 bases remaining between them. CDR3 sequence (DNA): TGTGCCAGCAGCTACAGCGAAGGGGCAACTAATGAAAAACTGTTTTTT. Amino acids: CASSYSEGATNEKLFF.

The genes are TRBV14 and TRBJ1-1, with D perhaps TRBD1 (5 bases). Trimming cost V 4 bases and J 3 bases, with 18 bases left between them. CDR3 length equals 16 residues. Germline V gives CDR1 SGHDN, CDR2 FVKESK. For the CDR3, the DNA is TGTGCCAGCAGCCCTCGATTCGGGGCGGGGGACACTGAAGCTTTCTTT. Its protein product is CASSPRFGAGDTEAFF.

V gene TRBV11-2 combines with J gene TRBJ2-7, with 9 bases that match TRBD2. Germline V gives CDR1 SGHAT, CDR2 FQNNGV. This CDR3 has 14 residues. V was clipped by 6 bases and J by 1 base; unmatched bases: 4. CDR3: CASSYTSGSYEQYF. In nucleotides, the CDR3 is TGTGCCAGCAGTTACACTAGCGGGTCCTACGAGCAGTACTTC.

The chain uses TRBV7-6 and TRBJ2-5, with 10 bases lining up with TRBD2. Per germline, CDR1 SGHVS and CDR2 FNYEAQ. The junction had 14 bases not matched to a gene; V was cut back by 3 bases and J by 4 bases. This CDR3 comprises 18 residues. CDR3 sequence: CASSFGGLAVLGGETQYF. In nucleotides, the CDR3 is TGTGCCAGCAGCTTTGGCGGACTAGCGGTCCTAGGGGGAGAGACCCAGTACTTC.

A single count supports this clone. This rearrangement joins TRBV5-5 to TRBJ1-2, with 9 bases lining up with TRBD1. The CDR3 loop spans 14 amino acids. The germline CDR1 and CDR2 sequences are SGHKS and YYEKEE (reference sequence). The V segment lost 4 bases and the J segment 7 bases; nucleotides outside the gene matches: 8. This chain's CDR3 is CASSIRDREPGYTF. CDR3 nucleotides: TGTGCCAGCAGCATCCGGGACAGGGAACCTGGCTACACCTTC.

The chain carries TRBV4-2 and TRBJ1-1, with a possible D match to TRBD1 (6 bases). The CDR3 extends over 16 amino acids. In germline, CDR1 is LGHNA, CDR2 YNFKEQ. The ends were cut back, 0 bases at V and 5 bases at J, with 16 bases in the middle. The CDR3 is CASSQEGGGGQTEAFF. CDR3 nucleotides: TGTGCCAGCAGCCAAGAGGGAGGGGGGGGTCAAACTGAAGCTTTCTTT.

DNA for the CDR3: TGCGCCAGCCTAAGGGGACAGGGTACCTATGGCTACACCTTC. Amino acids: CASLRGQGTYGYTF. The chain uses TRBV10-1 and TRBJ1-2; 9 nucleotides match TRBD1. The CDR3 runs 14 residues. Losses at the gene ends were 8 bases for V and 4 bases for J; bases not matched to a gene: 8. The germline gives CDR1 WNHNN, CDR2 SYGVQD (reference sequence).

The chain joins TRBV2 to TRBJ2-7; possibly TRBD1 for D (6 bases). This CDR3 has 12 amino acids. Trimming left V 8 bases short and J 0 bases short, with 8 bases between. Germline CDR1 SNHLY, CDR2 FYNNEI. The CDR3 DNA reads TGTGCCAGCGGACAGAGCTCCTACGAGCAGTACTTC. Its translation: CASGQSSYEQYF.